The 3 T cell receptor beta chains in this list originate from one sample, sequenced in a study of radiotherapy plus CTLA-4 blockade in lung cancer. Profiled with immunoSEQ multiplex PCR; TCRdb holds only in-frame clones, not every one. The sample includes roughly 80,000 clones, 78% of them seen just once. Sequences were derived from peripheral blood, sampled from a patient treated with radiotherapy plus ipilimumab. The receptors come from a human donor with non-small cell lung cancer who had a partial response to radiotherapy plus ipilimumab. Some clones in this sample may be carry-over from other donors' samples.

The CDR3 nucleotides read TGTGCCAGCAGCTCGACAGGGGGCATCGGGGAGCTGTTTTTT. Translation gives CASSSTGGIGELFF. The rearrangement joins TRBV7-2 to TRBJ2-2; TRBD1 aligns across 10 bases. The CDR3 runs to 14 residues. V was clipped by 4 bases and J by 7 bases; unmatched bases: 3. Per the germline V gene, CDR1 is SGHTA and CDR2 is FQGNSA.

V is TRBV7-2 and J is TRBJ1-5, with unresolved D. Trimming cost V 1 base and J 3 bases, with 7 bases left between them. The CDR3 is 14 residues long. Germline loops: CDR1 SGHTA, CDR2 FQGNSA. This chain's CDR3 is CASSLEQNNQPQHF. The CDR3 nucleotides read TGTGCCAGCAGCTTAGAACAAAACAATCAGCCCCAGCATTTT.

This clone was observed a few times. This chain links TRBV7-8 with TRBJ2-1; TRBD2 matches at 11 bases. The CDR3 runs 16 residues. In germline, CDR1 is SGHVS, CDR2 FQNEAQ. After removal of 5 bases from V and 6 bases from J, the junction contained 9 bases not matched to a gene. The CDR3 DNA reads as TGTGCCAGCAGCCTAATAGCGGGGGGGCAAGCCAATGAGCAGTTCTTC. This sequence encodes CASSLIAGGQANEQFF.